The 22 T cell receptor beta chains below were found in one sample sequenced in a study of T cell repertoires in cytomegalovirus infection. TCRdb re-called the reads through MiXCR, storing one row per CDR3 protein. The sample yields over 450,000 distinct CDR3 sequences, about 10% seen once. Sequencing was carried out using PBMCs. The receptor source for this set is a human donor in good health (CMV status not recorded). Some clones in this sample may be carry-over from other donors' samples.

In this sample, this clonotype turned up many times. The V gene is TRBV2, the J gene TRBJ2-3; weak D call: TRBD1 (7 bases). The CDR3 contains 16 residues. The ends were cut back, 8 bases at V and 4 bases at J, with 22 bases in the middle. From germline, CDR1 is SNHLY and CDR2 FYNNEI. The CDR3 DNA is TGTGCCAGCGCCCTAGGGGGCGTTAGGAGGGCAGATACGCAGTATTTT. It is translated as CASALGGVRRADTQYF.

This clonotype occurred many times. The chain couples TRBV7-2 to TRBJ2-1; D is ambiguous. Germline CDR1 is SGHTA and CDR2 is FQGNSA. V was shortened by 3 bases and J by 7 bases, with 16 bases between the two germline ends. CDR3 length: 15 amino acids. Written as DNA, the CDR3 is TGTGCCAGCAGCTTCTCCAAACGAAGTGGGAATGAGCAGTTCTTC. Encoded protein: CASSFSKRSGNEQFF.

This clonotype was detected many times. The chain has TRBV12-3 or TRBV12-4 and TRBJ2-2; 13 bases line up with TRBD2. V shed 6 bases and J 6 bases; nucleotides not matched to a gene: 7. The CDR3 has 16 residues. The CDR3: CASSHRTSGSAGELFF. The CDR3 DNA sequence: TGTGCCAGCAGCCACCGGACTAGCGGGAGTGCCGGGGAGCTGTTTTTT.

This clonotype appeared many times. The rearrangement links TRBV20-1 to TRBJ2-4; TRBD2 matches 8 bases. The CDR3 extends over 16 amino acids. J lost 3 bases, V lost 1 base, and 8 bases had no gene match. CDR1 DFQATT and CDR2 SNEGSKA come from the germline V gene (reference sequence). CDR3 region: CSARVPLLAVKNIQYF. The CDR3 bases are TGCAGTGCTAGAGTCCCACTACTAGCGGTCAAAAACATTCAGTACTTC.

Many counts were recorded for this clonotype. V is TRBV18 and J is TRBJ2-7; 7 nucleotides match TRBD2. Germline CDR1 KGHSH, CDR2 LQKENI. V shed 0 bases and J 2 bases; nucleotides not matched to a gene: 4. The CDR3 contains 15 residues. The CDR3 here is CASSPPGRGAYEQYF. The CDR3 DNA sequence: TGTGCCAGCTCACCACCCGGCCGGGGGGCCTACGAGCAGTACTTC.

There are many counts of this clonotype. The V gene is TRBV7-9, the J gene TRBJ2-5, with 8 positions matching TRBD2. Per the germline V gene, CDR1 is SEHNR and CDR2 is FQNEAQ (reference sequence). There are 17 residues in the CDR3. The trim removed 8 bases at V and 1 base at J, leaving 15 bases unmatched. CDR3 residues: CASLGYVPGGPQETQYF. The CDR3 region has the DNA TGTGCCAGCCTGGGCTATGTGCCGGGAGGGCCCCAAGAGACCCAGTACTTC.

The V and J genes are TRBV18 and TRBJ2-2, with 9 bases identical to TRBD1. Germline V gene lookup returns CDR1 KGHSH and CDR2 LQKENI. The CDR3 covers 16 residues. V lost 2 bases, J lost 5 bases, and 6 bases stayed unmatched. CDR3 amino acids: CASSPNGQGTTGELFF. Here the CDR3 DNA reads TGTGCCAGCTCACCAAATGGACAGGGGACGACCGGGGAGCTGTTTTTT.

For this clonotype: This may come from a read error, since a much larger clone is one base off. This CDR3 is missing its conserved last phenylalanine or tryptophan, likely due to a read error. The chain recombines TRBV2 with TRBJ2-7; perhaps D is TRBD1 or TRBD2 (5 bases each). V shed 8 bases and J shed 1 base, with 15 bases lying between them. The V gene's germline CDR1 is SNHLY and CDR2 FYNNEI. The CDR3 spans 14 residues. CDR3 coding DNA: TGTGCCAGCTCTCCGGGACGGCCGTCCTACGAGCAGTACTCC. Its protein is CASSPGRPSYEQYS.

This clonotype was counted many times. The V call is TRBV6-6, the J call TRBJ2-3; D remains unclear. The CDR3 has 11 amino acids. The V gene's germline CDR1 is MNHNY and CDR2 SVGAGI (reference sequence). Trimming took off 6 bases at V and 6 bases at J, with 7 bases between the two ends. CDR3 amino acids: CASSEIDTQYF. The CDR3 bases are TGTGCCAGCAGCGAAATCGATACGCAGTATTTT.

This clonotype has a count of ten or more. The V call is TRBV7-2, the J call TRBJ2-3, with TRBD1 matching 8 bases. V was clipped by 5 bases and J by 2 bases; unmatched bases: 6. Germline CDR1 and CDR2: SGHTA and FQGNSA. There are 15 residues in the CDR3. In DNA form, the CDR3 reads TGTGCCAGCAGCCCGGGGACAGGCTACACAGATACGCAGTATTTT. It encodes CASSPGTGYTDTQYF.

A remark on this clonotype: The junction does not match germline at one end; this may be a read error. The chain combines TRBV20-1 with TRBJ2-1; 11 nucleotides align to TRBD2. CDR1 is DFQATT, CDR2 SNEGSKA, per germline (reference sequence). CDR3 length: 14 residues. CDR3: CSARTSGRLNEQSF. CDR3 DNA sequence: TGCAGTGCTCGAACTAGCGGGAGACTTAATGAGCAGTCCTTC.

This clonotype showed up many times. The V gene is TRBV28, the J gene TRBJ1-5; TRBD1 aligns across 8 bases. V lost 6 bases, J lost 7 bases, and 8 bases stayed unmatched. The CDR3 loop spans 14 amino acids. Germline CDR1 reads MDHEN; CDR2 reads SYDVKM. The CDR3 DNA reads TGTGCCAGCAGGGGGGGACAGGCGGTACAGCCCCAGCATTTT. Encoded protein: CASRGGQAVQPQHF.

The gene calls are TRBV28 and TRBJ2-5; 13 nucleotides match TRBD2. The germline V gene has CDR1 MDHEN and CDR2 SYDVKM. Trimming at V came to 6 bases and at J to 5 bases, leaving 15 bases not matched to a gene. The CDR3 is made up of 18 amino acids. The CDR3 protein is CASSATSGRARFQETQYF. The DNA for the CDR3 is TGTGCCAGCAGCGCTACTAGCGGGAGGGCCCGCTTCCAGGAGACCCAGTACTTC.

This clonotype occurred a few times. The V gene is TRBV18, the J gene TRBJ2-3, with TRBD1 matching over 8 bases. CDR3 length equals 17 residues. Germline V gene data show CDR1 as KGHSH and CDR2 as LQKENI. V lost 3 bases to trimming and J lost 3 bases; unmatched junction nucleotides: 11. The CDR3: CASSPRTGRRGTDTQYF. The CDR3 DNA sequence: TGTGCCAGCTCACCCAGGACAGGGCGACGTGGGACAGATACGCAGTATTTT.

The genes are TRBV19 and TRBJ1-5; 7 bases align to TRBD1. This CDR3 is 16 amino acids long. CDR1 and CDR2 from the germline V gene are LNHDA and SQIVND (reference sequence). Trimming at V came to 6 bases and at J to 0 bases, leaving 8 bases not matched to a gene. CDR3 DNA: TGTGCCAGTAGAACCACAGGGGCCTTTAGCAATCAGCCCCAGCATTTT. Its protein is CASRTTGAFSNQPQHF.

The chain recombines TRBV19 with TRBJ2-3; a possible D gene is TRBD2 (10 bases). CDR3 length: 16 amino acids. The germline gives CDR1 LNHDA, CDR2 SQIVND (reference sequence). V dropped 7 bases and J dropped 1 base, with 18 bases sitting between them. The CDR3 region has the DNA TGTGCCAGTACCGACAGGGGGACTAGCGGCACAGATACGCAGTATTTT. It is translated as CASTDRGTSGTDTQYF.

V gene TRBV5-1 combines with J gene TRBJ2-2; 10 nucleotides align to TRBD2. The CDR3 has 17 residues. V was pared by 5 bases and J by 7 bases, with 14 bases of the junction left unmatched. CDR1 is SGHRS, CDR2 YFSETQ, per germline. CDR3 amino acids: CASRHEILAGNGGELFF. CDR3 coding DNA: TGCGCCAGCAGGCACGAGATACTAGCGGGAAACGGCGGGGAGCTGTTTTTT.

This clonotype was seen at least ten times. The chain links TRBV19 to TRBJ1-1, with unresolved D. Germline V gene data show CDR1 as LNHDA and CDR2 as SQIVND (reference sequence). The CDR3 consists of 13 residues. V gave up 3 bases and J gave up 1 base, with 6 bases separating them. The CDR3 spells CASSMVGNTEAFF. The CDR3 coding sequence is TGTGCCAGTAGTATGGTAGGGAACACTGAAGCTTTCTTT. Full variable domain (rest looked up from reference TRBV19 and TRBJ1-1): DGGITQSPKYLFRKEGQNVTLSCEQNLNHDAMYWYRQDPGQGLRLIYYSQIVNDFQKGDIAEGYSVSREKKESFPLTVTSAQKNPTAFYLCASSMVGNTEAFFGQGTRLTVV.

This clonotype was recorded at least ten times. The chain has TRBV7-9 and TRBJ2-4; tentative D call: TRBD1 (5 bases). Trimming left V 8 bases short and J 0 bases short, with 14 bases between. This CDR3 spans 15 amino acids. Germline V gives CDR1 SEHNR, CDR2 FQNEAQ (reference sequence). CDR3: CASGVGEVAKNIQYF. The CDR3, as DNA: TGTGCCAGCGGGGTAGGGGAAGTAGCCAAAAACATTCAGTACTTC.

There are many counts of this clonotype. The chain couples TRBV2 to TRBJ2-3; TRBD1 is a possible D gene (5 bases). Germline CDR1 SNHLY, CDR2 FYNNEI. The V end was cut by 3 bases, the J end by 0 bases, with 7 bases between. This CDR3 is 14 amino acids long. The CDR3 is CASSEGLSTDTQYF. The DNA of the CDR3 is TGTGCCAGCAGTGAGGGGCTAAGCACAGATACGCAGTATTTT.

The gene calls are TRBV19 and TRBJ1-1; D is unresolved. V dropped 4 bases and J dropped 5 bases, with 11 bases sitting between them. The CDR3 covers 13 residues. CDR1 LNHDA and CDR2 SQIVND come from the germline V gene (reference sequence). The CDR3 protein is CASSTALDTEAFF. The CDR3 DNA sequence: TGTGCCAGTAGTACCGCGTTAGATACTGAAGCTTTCTTT.

The rearrangement uses TRBV28 and TRBJ2-5; D is unresolved. Germline CDR1 MDHEN, CDR2 SYDVKM. V lost 4 bases and J lost 5, with 14 bases in between. The CDR3 totals 14 residues. CDR3 amino acids: CASSSLLLQETQYF. The CDR3 DNA sequence: TGTGCCAGCAGTTCGCTCCTACTGCAGGAGACCCAGTACTTC.